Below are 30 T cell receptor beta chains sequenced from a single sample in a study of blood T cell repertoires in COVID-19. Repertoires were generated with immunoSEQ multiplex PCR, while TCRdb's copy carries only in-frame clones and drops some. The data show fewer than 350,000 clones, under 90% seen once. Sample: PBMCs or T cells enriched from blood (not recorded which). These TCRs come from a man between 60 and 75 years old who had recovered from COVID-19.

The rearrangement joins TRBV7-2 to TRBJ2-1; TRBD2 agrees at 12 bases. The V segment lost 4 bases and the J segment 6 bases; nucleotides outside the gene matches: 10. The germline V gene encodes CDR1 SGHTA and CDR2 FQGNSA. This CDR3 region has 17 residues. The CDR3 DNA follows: TGTGCCAGCAGCTCAGAGGAACTAGCGGGAGGCGGCAATGAGCAGTTCTTC. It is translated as CASSSEELAGGGNEQFF.

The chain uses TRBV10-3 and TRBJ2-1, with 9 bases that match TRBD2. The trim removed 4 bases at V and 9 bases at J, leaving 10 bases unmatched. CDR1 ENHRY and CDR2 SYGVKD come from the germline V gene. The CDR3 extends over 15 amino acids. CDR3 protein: CAISGGGRATVEQFF. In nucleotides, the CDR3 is TGTGCCATCAGTGGCGGCGGGAGGGCCACTGTTGAGCAGTTCTTC.

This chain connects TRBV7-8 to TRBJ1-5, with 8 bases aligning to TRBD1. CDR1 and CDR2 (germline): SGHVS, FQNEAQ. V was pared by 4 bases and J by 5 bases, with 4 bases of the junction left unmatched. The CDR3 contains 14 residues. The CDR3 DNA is TGTGCCAGCAGCTCTCGGGACAGGTATCAGCCCCAGCATTTT. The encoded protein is CASSSRDRYQPQHF.

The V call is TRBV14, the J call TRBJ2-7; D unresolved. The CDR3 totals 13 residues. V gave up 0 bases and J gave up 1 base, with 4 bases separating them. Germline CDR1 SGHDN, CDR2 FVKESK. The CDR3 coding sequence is TGTGCCAGCAGCCAAGATCTGTCCTACGAGCAGTACTTC. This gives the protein CASSQDLSYEQYF.

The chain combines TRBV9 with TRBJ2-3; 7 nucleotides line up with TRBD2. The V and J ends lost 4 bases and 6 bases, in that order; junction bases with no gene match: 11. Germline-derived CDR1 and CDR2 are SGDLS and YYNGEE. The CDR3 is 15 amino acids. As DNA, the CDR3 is TGTGCCAGCAGCCCCGGACTAGTCCCCCTTGATACGCAGTATTTT. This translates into CASSPGLVPLDTQYF. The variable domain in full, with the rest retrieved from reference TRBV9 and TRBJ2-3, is DSGVTQTPKHLITATGQRVTLRCSPRSGDLSVYWYQQSLDQGLQFLIQYYNGEERAKGNILERFSAQQFPDLHSELNLSSLELGDSALYFCASSPGLVPLDTQYFGPGTRLTVL.

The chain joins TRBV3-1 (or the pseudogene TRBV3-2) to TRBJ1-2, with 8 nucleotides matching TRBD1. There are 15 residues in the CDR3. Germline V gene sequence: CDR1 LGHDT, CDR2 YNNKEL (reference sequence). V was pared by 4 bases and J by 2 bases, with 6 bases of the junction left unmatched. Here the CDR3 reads CASSPPRTGNYGYTF. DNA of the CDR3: TGTGCCAGCAGCCCACCCCGGACAGGGAACTATGGCTACACCTTC.

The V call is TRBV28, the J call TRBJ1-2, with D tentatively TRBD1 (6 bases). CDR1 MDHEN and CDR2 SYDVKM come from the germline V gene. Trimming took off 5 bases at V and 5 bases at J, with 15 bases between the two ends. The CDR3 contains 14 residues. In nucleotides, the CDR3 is TGTGCCAGCAGTCTCCGACAGGCTTATTATGGCTACACCTTC. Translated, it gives CASSLRQAYYGYTF.

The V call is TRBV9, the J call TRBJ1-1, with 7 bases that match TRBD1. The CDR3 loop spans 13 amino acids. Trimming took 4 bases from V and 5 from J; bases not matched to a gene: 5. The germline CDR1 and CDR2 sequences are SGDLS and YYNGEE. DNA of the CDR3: TGTGCCAGCAGCTTCCGGGACAGTACTGAAGCTTTCTTT. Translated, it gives CASSFRDSTEAFF.

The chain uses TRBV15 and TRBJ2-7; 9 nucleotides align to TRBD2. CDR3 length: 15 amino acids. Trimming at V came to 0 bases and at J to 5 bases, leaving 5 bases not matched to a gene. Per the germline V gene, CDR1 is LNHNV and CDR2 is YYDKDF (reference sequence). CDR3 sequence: CATSRDLGTSNEQYF. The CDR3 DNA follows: TGTGCCACCAGCAGAGATCTTGGGACTAGCAACGAGCAGTACTTC.

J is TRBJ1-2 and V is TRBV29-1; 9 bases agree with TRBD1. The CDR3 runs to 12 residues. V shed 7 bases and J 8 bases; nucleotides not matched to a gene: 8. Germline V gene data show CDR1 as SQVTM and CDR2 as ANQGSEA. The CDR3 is CSAFGQGNGYTF. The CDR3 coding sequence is TGCAGCGCCTTCGGACAGGGGAACGGCTACACCTTC. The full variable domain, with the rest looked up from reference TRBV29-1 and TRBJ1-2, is SAVISQKPSRDICQRGTSLTIQCQVDSQVTMMFWYRQQPGQSLTLIATANQGSEATYESGFVIDKFPISRPNLTFSTLTVSNMSPEDSSIYLCSAFGQGNGYTFGSGTRLTVV.

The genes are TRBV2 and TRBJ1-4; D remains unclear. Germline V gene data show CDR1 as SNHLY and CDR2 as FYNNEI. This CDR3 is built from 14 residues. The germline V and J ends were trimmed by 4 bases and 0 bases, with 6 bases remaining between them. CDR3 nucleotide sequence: TGTGCCAGCAGTGGTGTCACAACTAATGAAAAACTGTTTTTT. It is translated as CASSGVTTNEKLFF.

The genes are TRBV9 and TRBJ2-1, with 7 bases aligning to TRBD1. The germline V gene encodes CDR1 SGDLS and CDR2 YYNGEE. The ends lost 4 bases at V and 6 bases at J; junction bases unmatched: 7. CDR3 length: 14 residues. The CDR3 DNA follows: TGTGCCAGCAGCACATGGACAGGATCCAATGAGCAGTTCTTC. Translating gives CASSTWTGSNEQFF.

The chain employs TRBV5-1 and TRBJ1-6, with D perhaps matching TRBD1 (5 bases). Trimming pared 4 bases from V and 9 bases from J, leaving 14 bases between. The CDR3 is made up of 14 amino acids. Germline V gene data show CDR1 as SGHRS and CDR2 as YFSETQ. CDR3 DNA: TGCGCCAGCAGCCCCGAAATGGGGGGTTCACCCCTCCACTTT. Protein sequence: CASSPEMGGSPLHF.

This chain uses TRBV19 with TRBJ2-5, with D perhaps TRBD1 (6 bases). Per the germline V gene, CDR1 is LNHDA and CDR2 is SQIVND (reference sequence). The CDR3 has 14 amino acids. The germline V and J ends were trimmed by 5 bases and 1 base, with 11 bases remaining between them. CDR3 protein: CASSHGTLQETQYF. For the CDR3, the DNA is TGTGCCAGTAGTCACGGGACACTCCAAGAGACCCAGTACTTC.

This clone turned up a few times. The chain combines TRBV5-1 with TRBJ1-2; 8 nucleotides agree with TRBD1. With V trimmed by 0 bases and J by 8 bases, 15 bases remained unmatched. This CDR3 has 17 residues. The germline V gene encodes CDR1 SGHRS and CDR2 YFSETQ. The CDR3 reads CASSLALDPTGVEGYTF. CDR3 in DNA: TGCGCCAGCAGCTTGGCCTTAGATCCGACAGGGGTGGAAGGCTACACCTTC.

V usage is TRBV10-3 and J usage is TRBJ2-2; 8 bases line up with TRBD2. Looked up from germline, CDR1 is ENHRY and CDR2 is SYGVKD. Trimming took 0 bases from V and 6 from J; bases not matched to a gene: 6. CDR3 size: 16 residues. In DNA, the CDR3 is TGTGCCATCAGTGAGTCCTGGGCGGGAGGTCCCGGGGAGCTGTTTTTT. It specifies CAISESWAGGPGELFF.

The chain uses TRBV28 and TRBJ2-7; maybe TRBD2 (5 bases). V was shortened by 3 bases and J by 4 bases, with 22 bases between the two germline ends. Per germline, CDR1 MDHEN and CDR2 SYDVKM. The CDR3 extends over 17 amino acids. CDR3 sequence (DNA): TGTGCCAGCAGTTTTTCAGGTCGGGAATTGAAAAGGTACGAGCAGTACTTC. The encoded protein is CASSFSGRELKRYEQYF. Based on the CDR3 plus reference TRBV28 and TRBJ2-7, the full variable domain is DVKVTQSSRYLVKRTGEKVFLECVQDMDHENMFWYRQDPGLGLRLIYFSYDVKMKEKGDIPEGYSVSREKKERFSLILESASTNQTSMYLCASSFSGRELKRYEQYFGPGTRLTVT.

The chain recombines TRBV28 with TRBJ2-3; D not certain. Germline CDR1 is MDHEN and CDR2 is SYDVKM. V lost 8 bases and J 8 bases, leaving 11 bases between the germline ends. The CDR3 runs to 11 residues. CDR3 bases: TGTGCCAGCCTCAAGGAGCCTACGCAGTATTTT. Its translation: CASLKEPTQYF.

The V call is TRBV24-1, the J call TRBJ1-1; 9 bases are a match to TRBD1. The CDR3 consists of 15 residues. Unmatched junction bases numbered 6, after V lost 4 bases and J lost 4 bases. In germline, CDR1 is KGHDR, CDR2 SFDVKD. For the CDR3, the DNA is TGTGCCACCAGTGACCATCGGACAGGGGCCACTGAAGCTTTCTTT. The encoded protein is CATSDHRTGATEAFF.

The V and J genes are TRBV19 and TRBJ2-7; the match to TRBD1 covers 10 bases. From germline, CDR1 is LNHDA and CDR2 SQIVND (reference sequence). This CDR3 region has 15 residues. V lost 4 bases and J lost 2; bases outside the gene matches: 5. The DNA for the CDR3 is TGTGCCAGTAGTACAAGACAGGGGGCCACCTACGAGCAGTACTTC. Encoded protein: CASSTRQGATYEQYF.

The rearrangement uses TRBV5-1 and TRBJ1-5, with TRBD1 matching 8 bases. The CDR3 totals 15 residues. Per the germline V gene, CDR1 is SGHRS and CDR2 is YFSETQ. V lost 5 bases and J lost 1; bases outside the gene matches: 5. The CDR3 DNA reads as TGCGCCAGCAGAAAGACAGGGGCGAGCAATCAGCCCCAGCATTTT. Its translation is CASRKTGASNQPQHF.

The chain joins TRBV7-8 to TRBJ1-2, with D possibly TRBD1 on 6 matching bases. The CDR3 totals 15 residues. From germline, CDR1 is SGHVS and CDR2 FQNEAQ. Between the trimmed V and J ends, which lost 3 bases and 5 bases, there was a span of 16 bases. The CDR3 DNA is TGTGCCAGCAGCTTTCTACAGGGAGGGGATTATGGCTACACCTTC. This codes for CASSFLQGGDYGYTF. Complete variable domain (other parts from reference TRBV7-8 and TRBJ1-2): GAGVSQSPRYKVAKRGQDVALRCDPISGHVSLFWYQQALGQGPEFLTYFQNEAQLDKSGLPSDRFFAERPEGSVSTLKIQRTQQEDSAVYLCASSFLQGGDYGYTFGSGTRLTVV.

The CDR3, as DNA: TGCGCCAGCAGCCAAGTGGGACAGTCCAATCAGCCCCAGCATTTT. Its protein product is CASSQVGQSNQPQHF. V and J are TRBV4-1 and TRBJ1-5; 7 bases align to TRBD1. This CDR3 is 15 amino acids long. The germline gives CDR1 MGHRA, CDR2 YSYEKL. V lost 1 base to trimming and J lost 3 bases; unmatched junction nucleotides: 3.

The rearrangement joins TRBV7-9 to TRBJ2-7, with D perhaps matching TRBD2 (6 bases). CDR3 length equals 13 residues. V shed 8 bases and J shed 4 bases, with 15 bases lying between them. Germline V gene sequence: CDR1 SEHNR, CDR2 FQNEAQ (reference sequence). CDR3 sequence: CASDMGLQYEQYF. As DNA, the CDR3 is TGTGCCAGCGACATGGGACTTCAATACGAGCAGTACTTC. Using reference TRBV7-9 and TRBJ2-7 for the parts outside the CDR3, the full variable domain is DTGVSQNPRHKITKRGQNVTFRCDPISEHNRLYWYRQTLGQGPEFLTYFQNEAQLEKSRLLSDRFSAERPKGSFSTLEIQRTEQGDSAMYLCASDMGLQYEQYFGPGTRLTVT.

The CDR3 region is CASSPGEGGIYEQYF. Written as DNA, the CDR3 is TGTGCCAGCAGTCCCGGGGAAGGGGGAATCTACGAGCAGTACTTC. The chain has TRBV6-5 and TRBJ2-7; a weak D match, TRBD1 (6 bases). V gave up 5 bases and J gave up 3 bases, with 17 bases separating them. CDR3 length: 15 amino acids. Germline V lookup: CDR1 MNHEY, CDR2 SVGAGI.

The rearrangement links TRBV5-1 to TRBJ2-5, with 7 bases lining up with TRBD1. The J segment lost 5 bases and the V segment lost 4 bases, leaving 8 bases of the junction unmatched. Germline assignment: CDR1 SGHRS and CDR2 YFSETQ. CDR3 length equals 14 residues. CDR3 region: CASSAAGGMETQYF. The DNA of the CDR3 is TGCGCCAGCAGCGCCGCAGGGGGTATGGAGACCCAGTACTTC.

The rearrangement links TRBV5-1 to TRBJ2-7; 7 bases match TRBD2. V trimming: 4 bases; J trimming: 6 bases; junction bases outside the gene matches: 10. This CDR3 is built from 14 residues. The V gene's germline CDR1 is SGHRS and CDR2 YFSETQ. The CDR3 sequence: CASSPNTGGVEQYF. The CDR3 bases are TGCGCCAGCAGCCCGAATACGGGGGGTGTCGAGCAGTACTTC.

DNA for the CDR3: TGTGCCAGCAGCCCCGGACTAGCGGGAGGGCCTACTGTTCAGTACTTC. It translates to CASSPGLAGGPTVQYF. The chain joins TRBV5-5 to TRBJ2-4; TRBD2 agrees at 15 bases. The CDR3 length is 16 residues. The J segment lost 11 bases and the V segment lost 4 bases, leaving 10 bases of the junction unmatched. Per germline, CDR1 SGHKS and CDR2 YYEKEE (reference sequence).

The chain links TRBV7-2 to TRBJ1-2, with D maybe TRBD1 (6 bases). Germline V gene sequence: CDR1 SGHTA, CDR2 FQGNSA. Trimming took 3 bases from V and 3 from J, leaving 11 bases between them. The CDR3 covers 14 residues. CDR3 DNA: TGTGCCAGCAGCTTCAACGCAGGGGACTATGGCTACACCTTC. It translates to CASSFNAGDYGYTF.

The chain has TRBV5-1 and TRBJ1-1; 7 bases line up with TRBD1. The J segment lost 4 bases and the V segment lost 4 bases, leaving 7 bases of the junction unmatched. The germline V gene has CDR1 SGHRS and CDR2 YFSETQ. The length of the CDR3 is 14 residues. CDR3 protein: CASSAGPGGTEAFF. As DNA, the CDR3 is TGCGCCAGCAGCGCGGGACCAGGGGGCACTGAAGCTTTCTTT.